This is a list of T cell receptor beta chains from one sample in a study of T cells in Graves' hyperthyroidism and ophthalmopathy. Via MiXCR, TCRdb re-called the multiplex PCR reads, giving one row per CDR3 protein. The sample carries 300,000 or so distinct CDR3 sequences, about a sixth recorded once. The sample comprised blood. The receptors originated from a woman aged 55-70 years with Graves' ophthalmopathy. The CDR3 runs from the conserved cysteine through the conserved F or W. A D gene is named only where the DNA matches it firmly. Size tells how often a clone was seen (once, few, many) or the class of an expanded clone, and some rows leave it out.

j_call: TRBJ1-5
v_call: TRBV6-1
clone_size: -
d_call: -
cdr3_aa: CASRGSPGSNQPQHF
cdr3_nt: TGTGCCAGCAGGGGGTCACCGGGTAGCAATCAGCCCCAGCATTTT

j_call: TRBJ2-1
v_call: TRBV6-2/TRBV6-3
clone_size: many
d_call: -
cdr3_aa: CASSYSETGLGQQFF
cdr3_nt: TGTGCCAGCAGTTACAGTGAGACAGGCCTCGGGCAGCAGTTCTTC

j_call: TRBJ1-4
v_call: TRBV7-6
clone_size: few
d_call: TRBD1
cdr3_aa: CASSPRTGQGEKLFF
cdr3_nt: TGTGCCAGCAGCCCCCGGACAGGGCAGGGGGAAAAACTGTTTTTT

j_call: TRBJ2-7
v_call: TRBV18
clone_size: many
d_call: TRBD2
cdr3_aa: CASSPGLAGADEQYF
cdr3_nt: TGTGCCAGCTCACCAGGGCTAGCGGGAGCCGACGAGCAGTACTTC

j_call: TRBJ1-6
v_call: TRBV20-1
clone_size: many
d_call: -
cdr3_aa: CSARDGNHPSYNSPLHF
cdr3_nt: TGCAGTGCTAGAGATGGGAACCATCCCTCCTATAATTCACCCCTCCACTTT

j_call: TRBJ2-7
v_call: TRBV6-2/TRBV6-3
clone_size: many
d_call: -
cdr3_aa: CASSWNPGGTQYEQYF
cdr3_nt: TGTGCCAGCAGTTGGAATCCCGGCGGGACGCAATACGAGCAGTACTTC

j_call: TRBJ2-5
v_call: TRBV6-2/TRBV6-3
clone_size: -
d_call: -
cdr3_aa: CASMAGGYQETQYF
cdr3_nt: TGTGCCAGCATGGCCGGGGGTTACCAAGAGACCCAGTACTTC

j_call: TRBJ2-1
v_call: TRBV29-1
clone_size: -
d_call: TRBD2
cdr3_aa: CSAPGTSGRVDEQFF
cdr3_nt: TGCAGCGCACCTGGGACTAGCGGGAGGGTGGATGAGCAGTTCTTC

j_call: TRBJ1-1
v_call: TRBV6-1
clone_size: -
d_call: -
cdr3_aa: CASSPHTTGGDTEAFF
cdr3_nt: TGTGCCAGCAGCCCACACACGACAGGCGGAGACACTGAAGCTTTCTTT

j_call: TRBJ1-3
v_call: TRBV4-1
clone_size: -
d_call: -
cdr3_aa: CASSQYSPLRNTIYF
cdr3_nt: TGCGCCAGCAGCCAATATTCCCCACTGAGAAACACCATATATTTT

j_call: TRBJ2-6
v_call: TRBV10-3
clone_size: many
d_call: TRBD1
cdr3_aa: CAIRPGQGSGANVLTF
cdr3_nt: TGTGCCATCAGACCGGGACAGGGCTCTGGGGCCAACGTCCTGACTTTC

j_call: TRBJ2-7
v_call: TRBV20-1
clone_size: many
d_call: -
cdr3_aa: CSVVGGAPQDEQYF
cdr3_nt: TGCAGTGTTGTGGGGGGCGCACCTCAGGACGAGCAGTACTTC

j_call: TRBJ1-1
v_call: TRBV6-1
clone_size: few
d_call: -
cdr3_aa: CASSLSPGPFAAFF
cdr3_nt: TGTGCCAGCAGCCTTTCGCCGGGCCCTTTCGCAGCTTTCTTT

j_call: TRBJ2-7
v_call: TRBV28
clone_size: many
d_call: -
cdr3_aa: CASRLGDPSSYEQYF
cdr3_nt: TGTGCCAGCAGGCTAGGGGACCCATCCTCCTACGAGCAGTACTTC

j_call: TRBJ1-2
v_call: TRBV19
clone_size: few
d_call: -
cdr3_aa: CASRLWRLYSNSNYGYTF
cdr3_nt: TGTGCCAGTAGACTTTGGCGTCTCTACTCGAATTCTAACTATGGCTACACCTTC

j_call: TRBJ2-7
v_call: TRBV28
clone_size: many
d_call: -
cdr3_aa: CASDEQTGGYHEQYF
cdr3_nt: TGTGCCAGCGACGAACAGACAGGCGGATACCACGAGCAGTACTTC

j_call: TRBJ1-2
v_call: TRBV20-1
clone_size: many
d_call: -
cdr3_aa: CSAEGGRGYGYTF
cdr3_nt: TGCAGTGCTGAGGGGGGGAGAGGCTATGGCTACACCTTC

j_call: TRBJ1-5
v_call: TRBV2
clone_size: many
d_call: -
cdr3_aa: CASSEATGFPNQPQHF
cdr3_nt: TGTGCCAGCAGTGAAGCGACAGGCTTCCCCAATCAGCCCCAGCATTTT

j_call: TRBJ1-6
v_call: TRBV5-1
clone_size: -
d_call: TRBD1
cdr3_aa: CASSFRLGTGGSPLHF
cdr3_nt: TGCGCCAGCAGCTTCCGATTGGGGACAGGGGGTTCACCCCTCCACTTT

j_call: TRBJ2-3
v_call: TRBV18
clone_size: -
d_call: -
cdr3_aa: CASSLRGPQTDTQYF
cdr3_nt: TGTGCCAGCTCACTGCGGGGGCCCCAGACAGATACGCAGTATTTT

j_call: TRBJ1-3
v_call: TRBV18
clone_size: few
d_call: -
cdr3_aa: CASSPLDGSSGNTIYF
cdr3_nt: TGTGCCAGCTCACCCCTCGACGGCAGCTCTGGAAACACCATATATTTT

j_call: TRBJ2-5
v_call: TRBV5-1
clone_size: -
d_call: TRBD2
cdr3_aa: CASSWTSGLAGTQYF
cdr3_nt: TGCGCCAGCTCGTGGACTAGCGGCCTTGCCGGGACCCAGTACTTC

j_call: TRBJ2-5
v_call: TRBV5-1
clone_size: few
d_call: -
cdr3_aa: CASLGVGLRGQETQYF
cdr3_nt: TGCGCCAGCCTCGGAGTCGGGTTAAGGGGACAAGAGACCCAGTACTTC

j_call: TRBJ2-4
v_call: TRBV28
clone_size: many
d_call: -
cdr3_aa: CASSLLAKNIQYF
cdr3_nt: TGTGCCAGCAGTCTTCTAGCCAAAAACATTCAGTACTTC

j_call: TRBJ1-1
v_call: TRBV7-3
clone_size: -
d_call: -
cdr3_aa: CASSFVTPKAFF
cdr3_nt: TGTGCCAGCAGTTTTGTAACCCCGAAAGCTTTCTTT

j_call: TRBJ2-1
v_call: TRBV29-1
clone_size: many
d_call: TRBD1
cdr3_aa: CSVQTGNSYNEQFF
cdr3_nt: TGCAGCGTACAGACAGGGAACTCCTACAATGAGCAGTTCTTC

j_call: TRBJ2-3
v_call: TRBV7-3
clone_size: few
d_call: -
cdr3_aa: CASSLNPGTDTQYF
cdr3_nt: TGTGCCAGCAGCTTAAACCCAGGCACAGATACGCAGTATTTT

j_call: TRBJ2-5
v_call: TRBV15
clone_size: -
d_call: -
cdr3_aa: CATSPWMAGAWETQYF
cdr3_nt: TGTGCCACCAGCCCTTGGATGGCGGGGGCTTGGGAGACCCAGTACTTC

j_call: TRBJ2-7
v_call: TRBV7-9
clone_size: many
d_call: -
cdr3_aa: CASSLQGPYEQYF
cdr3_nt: TGTGCCAGCAGCTTACAGGGGCCCTACGAGCAGTACTTC